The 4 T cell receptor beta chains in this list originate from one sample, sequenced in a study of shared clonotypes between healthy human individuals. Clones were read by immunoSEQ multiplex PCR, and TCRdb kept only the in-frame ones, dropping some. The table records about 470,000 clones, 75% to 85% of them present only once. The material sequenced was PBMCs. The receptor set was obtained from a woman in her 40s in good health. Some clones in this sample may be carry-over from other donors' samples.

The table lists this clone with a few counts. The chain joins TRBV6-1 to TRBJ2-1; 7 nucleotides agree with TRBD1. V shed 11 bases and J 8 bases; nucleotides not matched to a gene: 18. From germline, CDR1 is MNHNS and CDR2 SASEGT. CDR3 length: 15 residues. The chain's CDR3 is CAATDRTVLRDEQFF. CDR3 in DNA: TGTGCCGCGACGGACAGGACAGTCCTTCGGGATGAGCAGTTCTTC.

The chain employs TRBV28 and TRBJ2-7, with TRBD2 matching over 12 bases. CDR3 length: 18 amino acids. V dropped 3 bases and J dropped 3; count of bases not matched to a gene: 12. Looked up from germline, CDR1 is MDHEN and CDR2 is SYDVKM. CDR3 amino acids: CASSFLGLAGTEGYEQYF. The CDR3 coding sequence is TGTGCCAGCAGTTTCTTGGGACTAGCGGGCACCGAAGGCTACGAGCAGTACTTC.

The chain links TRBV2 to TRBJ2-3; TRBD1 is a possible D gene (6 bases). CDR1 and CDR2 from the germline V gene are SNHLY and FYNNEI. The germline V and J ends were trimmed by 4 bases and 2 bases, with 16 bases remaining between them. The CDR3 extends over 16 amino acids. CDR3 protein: CASSVQGPGVTDTQYF. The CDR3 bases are TGTGCCAGCAGTGTACAGGGCCCCGGGGTCACAGATACGCAGTATTTT.

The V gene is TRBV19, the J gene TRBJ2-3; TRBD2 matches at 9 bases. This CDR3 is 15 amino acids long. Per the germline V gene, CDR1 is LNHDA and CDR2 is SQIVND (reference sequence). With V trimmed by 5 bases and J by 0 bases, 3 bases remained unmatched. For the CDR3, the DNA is TGTGCCAGTAGTCCAACTAGCGGGAGCACAGATACGCAGTATTTT. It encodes CASSPTSGSTDTQYF.